These T cell receptor beta chains were read from a single sample in a study of blood T cells in healthy people across ages. In TCRdb, the 5' RACE reads were re-called with MiXCR into one record per CDR3 protein. The sample contains hundreds of thousands of distinct CDR3 sequences, more than 55% of which appear only once. Material: blood. The receptors shown here come from a man between 35 and 55 years old in good health. CDR3s include the opening cysteine and the closing phenylalanine or tryptophan. D genes are given only for firm matches. Clone size appears in some rows only: once, few, many, or a class for an expanded clone.

TRBJ2-3 | - | TRBV12-3/TRBV12-4 | - | TGTGCCAGCACCTGGGGCAGGGGCGCCGGCACAGATACGCAGTATTTT | CASTWGRGAGTDTQYF
TRBJ2-7 | - | TRBV7-2 | - | TGTGCCAGCAGCTTAGAGGTGCCCGGGACGATCATTTACGAGCAGTACTTC | CASSLEVPGTIIYEQYF
TRBJ2-1 | TRBD2 | TRBV4-1 | - | TGCGCCAGCAGCCAAGATTCGACTAGCGGGAGTTTTGATGAGCAGTTCTTC | CASSQDSTSGSFDEQFF
TRBJ2-7 | TRBD1 | TRBV6-5 | - | TGTGCCAGCAGTTACCAACAGGGGACCGACGAGCAGTACTTC | CASSYQQGTDEQYF
TRBJ2-7 | TRBD1 | TRBV28 | - | TGTGCAACCAGGACCGGGACAGGAACCTACGAGCAGTACTTC | CATRTGTGTYEQYF
TRBJ2-7 | - | TRBV6-6 | - | TGTGCCAGCAGTTTCCGGGGCTCCTTCAGCTCCTACGAGCAGTACTTC | CASSFRGSFSSYEQYF
TRBJ2-5 | - | TRBV4-1 | many | TGCGCCAGCAGCCAGATGCCCTCGGGCTCAAACCAAGAGACCCAGTACTTC | CASSQMPSGSNQETQYF
TRBJ2-7 | - | TRBV4-2 | - | TGTGCCAGCAGCCCCGAGCCAGATCAAAGCCACGAGCAGTACTTC | CASSPEPDQSHEQYF
TRBJ1-6 | - | TRBV12-3/TRBV12-4 | once | TGTGCCAGCAGCCCGGATGATTCACCCCTCCACTTT | CASSPDDSPLHF
TRBJ1-2 | TRBD1 | TRBV7-2 | - | TGTGCCAGCAGCTTAGCGGAGACAGGGTCGGTCTATGGCTACACCTTC | CASSLAETGSVYGYTF
TRBJ2-1 | - | TRBV29-1 | few | TGCAGCGTTGAACGGACCGACAACAATGAGCAGTTCTTC | CSVERTDNNEQFF
TRBJ1-2 | - | TRBV20-1 | once | TGCAGTGCTAGAGATGGTGAATGGGGAGGAGGTGGCTACACCTTC | CSARDGEWGGGGYTF
TRBJ2-3 | - | TRBV15 | - | TGTGCCACCAGCATCCGAGGGATGGATACGCAGTATTTT | CATSIRGMDTQYF
TRBJ2-6 | - | TRBV6-5 | - | TGTGCCAGCAGTCGACTCCGCGAGACCTTCCTGACTTTC | CASSRLRETFLTF
TRBJ2-3 | - | TRBV20-1 | - | TGCAGTGCCCCCCCACCAGGCACAGATACGCAGTATTTT | CSAPPPGTDTQYF
TRBJ1-2 | - | TRBV12-3/TRBV12-4 | - | TGTGCCAGCAGCTTAGACATCTATGGCTACACCTTC | CASSLDIYGYTF
TRBJ1-1 | TRBD1 | TRBV6-2/TRBV6-3 | - | TGTGCCAGCCGTCCAGTTCCGGGGACAGTGGAAGCTTTCTTT | CASRPVPGTVEAFF
TRBJ1-2 | - | TRBV29-1 | few | TGCAGCGTTGAAGCCCGTAGGGGCTACACCTTC | CSVEARRGYTF
TRBJ2-7 | - | TRBV28 | - | TGTGCCAGCAGTTTATTTTCAAGTATACGGGGGGCATCTGACTACGAGCAGTACTTC | CASSLFSSIRGASDYEQYF
TRBJ2-4 | - | TRBV5-1 | - | TGCGCCAGCAGCTTATCGCAGGGGACTCTAGCCAAAAACATTCAGTACTTC | CASSLSQGTLAKNIQYF
TRBJ2-7 | TRBD1 | TRBV28 | - | TGTGCCAGCAGTTTACACGAAGGACAGGGATCCTACGAGCAGTACTTC | CASSLHEGQGSYEQYF
TRBJ2-1 | TRBD1 | TRBV19 | - | TGTGCCACCTCCCCGGTACAGGGGAAATATGAGCAGTTCTTC | CATSPVQGKYEQFF
TRBJ2-1 | TRBD2 | TRBV4-2 | - | TGTGCCAGCAGCCAAGATATTAGCGGGCCATACAATGAGCAGTTCTTC | CASSQDISGPYNEQFF
TRBJ2-5 | TRBD1 | TRBV7-8 | few | TGTGCCAGCAGCTTAGGGTTTGGACAGGGGCCCCAAGAGACCCAGTACTTC | CASSLGFGQGPQETQYF